This TCR beta chain is drawn from a study of OX40 agonist ivuxolimab in advanced cancers. Study overall: Treatment received earlier with anti-PD-1, anti-PD-L1 or anti-CTLA-4 agents was allowed, and more than 35% had some.

Data came from immunoSEQ multiplex PCR; TCRdb stores just in-frame clones and leaves some out. The table includes 25,000 to 30,000 clones, about nine tenths detected once. Points from the study as a whole: More expanded clones were found, on average, in CD8+ than in CD4+ T cells.

A word on this clone: The target antigen is unknown.

The junction had 17 bases not matched to a gene; V was cut back by 4 bases and J by 3 bases. This CDR3 spans 21 amino acids. Germline assignment: CDR1 SNHLY and CDR2 FYNNEI. The TCR sequence derives from an adult with an advanced solid tumor such as melanoma, head and neck, liver or kidney cancer. The chain carries TRBV2 and TRBJ2-2, with 13 bases identical to TRBD2. Sequences were derived from CD4+ or CD8+ T cells sorted from blood, sampled in a trial of the OX40 agonist ivuxolimab. CDR3: CASSARPEQGGLAGYTGELFF. CDR3 sequence (DNA): TGTGCCAGCAGTGCCCGTCCTGAACAGGGGGGACTAGCGGGATACACCGGGGAGCTGTTTTTT.